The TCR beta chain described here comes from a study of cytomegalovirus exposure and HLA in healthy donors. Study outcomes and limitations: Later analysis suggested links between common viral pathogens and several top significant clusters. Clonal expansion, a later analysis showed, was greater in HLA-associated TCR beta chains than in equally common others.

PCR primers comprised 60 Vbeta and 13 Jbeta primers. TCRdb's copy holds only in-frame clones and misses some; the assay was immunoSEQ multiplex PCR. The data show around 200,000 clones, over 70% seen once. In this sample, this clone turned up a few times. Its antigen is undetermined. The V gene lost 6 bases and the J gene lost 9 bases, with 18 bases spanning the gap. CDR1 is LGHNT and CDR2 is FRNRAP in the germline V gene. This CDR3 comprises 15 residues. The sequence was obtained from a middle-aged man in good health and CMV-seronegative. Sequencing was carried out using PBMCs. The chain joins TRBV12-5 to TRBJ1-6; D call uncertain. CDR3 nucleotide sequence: TGTGCTAGTGGGGAAACGGACTACGGGTTTTCACCCCTCCACTTT. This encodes CASGETDYGFSPLHF.